These T cell receptor beta chains were read from a single sample in a study of T cells in Graves' hyperthyroidism and ophthalmopathy. TCRdb fed the multiplex PCR reads into MiXCR, producing one record per CDR3 protein. The sample holds approximately 600,000 distinct CDR3 sequences, 12% to 15% seen once. Sequenced input: blood. These receptors were collected from a woman under 30 with Graves' ophthalmopathy. Both conserved end residues are part of each CDR3. A D gene is named only where the DNA matches it firmly. Size values are once, few and many counts, or a class for expanded clones, and some rows have none.

TRBV7-2,TRBJ2-7,.,many,TGTGCCAGCAGCCAAAGCCGGGGACCACAATACGAGCAGTACTTC,CASSQSRGPQYEQYF
TRBV12-3/TRBV12-4,TRBJ2-7,.,many,TGTGCCAGCAGTTTAATGAGGGGGGCTTACGAGCAGTACTTC,CASSLMRGAYEQYF
TRBV7-6,TRBJ1-4,TRBD1,few,TGTGCCAGCAGCCAGGGGGCGACGGGTGGTGAAAAACTGTTTTTT,CASSQGATGGEKLFF
TRBV18,TRBJ1-5,TRBD1,few,TGTGCCAGCTCACCGGACAGGGGGGGCAATCAGCCCCAGCATTTT,CASSPDRGGNQPQHF
TRBV6-1,TRBJ2-1,TRBD2,many,TGTGCCAGCACCCATGGGACTAGCGGATACAATGAGCAGTTCTTC,CASTHGTSGYNEQFF
TRBV20-1,TRBJ2-3,.,many,TGCAGTGCTCCAACAGGGGCCGGGAGGGATACGCAGTATTTT,CSAPTGAGRDTQYF
TRBV11-3,TRBJ1-1,.,many,TGTGCCAGCAGCTACAACGGGGACACTGAAGCTTTCTTT,CASSYNGDTEAFF
TRBV6-5,TRBJ1-2,.,many,TGTGCCAGCAGTTACTCGAACCCGGGTTTGGGGTTCGCTAACTATGGCTACACCTTC,CASSYSNPGLGFANYGYTF
TRBV6-2/TRBV6-3,TRBJ2-5,TRBD1,many,TGTGCCAGCAGCCGATGGGACAGCGGAAAAGAGACCCAGTACTTC,CASSRWDSGKETQYF
TRBV6-1,TRBJ2-7,.,few,TGTGCCAGCAGTGAAGGTCCACGACAGACCGGCTACGAGCAGTACTTC,CASSEGPRQTGYEQYF
TRBV5-1,TRBJ2-7,TRBD1,many,TGCGCCAGCAGCTTCACCGGGACAGGGGACGCGAAGGAGCAGTACTTC,CASSFTGTGDAKEQYF
TRBV5-6,TRBJ2-5,TRBD2,.,TGTGCCAGCAGCGCCGGGACTAGTTACCAAGAGACCCAGTACTTC,CASSAGTSYQETQYF
TRBV6-4,TRBJ2-1,TRBD2,once,TGTGCCAGCAGTCCAGCGGGAGCGGCCTACAATGAGCAGTTCTTC,CASSPAGAAYNEQFF
TRBV2,TRBJ1-2,TRBD1,many,TGTGCCAGCAGCGCGACAGGGGGCTACTATGGCTACACCTTC,CASSATGGYYGYTF
TRBV4-1,TRBJ1-5,.,many,TGCGCCAGCAGCCCAGGGCAGGGTCCTAGGCAGCCCCAGCATTTT,CASSPGQGPRQPQHF
TRBV6-1,TRBJ2-1,.,few,TGTGCCAGCACCCCTGAGTGGGGTACCTACAATGAGCAGTTCTTC,CASTPEWGTYNEQFF
TRBV29-1,TRBJ1-1,TRBD1,few,TGCAGCGTTGAGGGATACAGGGGGCGGGTTACGGCGATGAACACTGAAGCTTTCTTT,CSVEGYRGRVTAMNTEAFF
TRBV7-9,TRBJ1-1,TRBD1,few,TGTGCCAGCAGCTTAGGACAGGGGGCTGAAGATGAAGCTTTCTTT,CASSLGQGAEDEAFF
TRBV30,TRBJ1-1,.,many,TGTGCCTGGAGTGGCGGGGTAGGAGCTTTCTTT,CAWSGGVGAFF
TRBV28,TRBJ1-5,TRBD1,many,TGTGCCAGCAGTTCTGGACAGGGTGGTAGGAATCAGCCCCAGCATTTT,CASSSGQGGRNQPQHF
TRBV24-1,TRBJ1-1,.,.,TGTGCCACCAGTGAAGGACCGAACACTGAAGCTTTCTTT,CATSEGPNTEAFF
TRBV27,TRBJ1-2,.,many,TGTGCCAGCAGTGGGGATAACTATGGCTACACCTTC,CASSGDNYGYTF
TRBV7-9,TRBJ2-1,TRBD2,.,TGTGCCAGCAGCTTAGGAAGCGGGAGGGCCCGCGAGCAGTTCTTC,CASSLGSGRAREQFF
TRBV11-2,TRBJ2-7,.,.,TGTGCCAGTAGTGCCCGGGACAACTCCTACGAGCAGTACTTC,CASSARDNSYEQYF
TRBV10-3,TRBJ2-1,TRBD2,many,TGTGCCATCAATGGCGGGAGCCGTGACTCCTACAATGAGCAGTTCTTC,CAINGGSRDSYNEQFF
TRBV12-3/TRBV12-4,TRBJ1-5,.,many,TGTGCCAGCAGTTATACAGAGGGTAATCAGCCCCAGCATTTT,CASSYTEGNQPQHF
TRBV11-2,TRBJ1-4,.,many,TGTGCCAGCAGCTTCGGATCAACTAATGAAAAACTGTTTTTT,CASSFGSTNEKLFF
TRBV20-1,TRBJ1-1,.,.,TGCAGTGCTAGAGATCGGGACGGAAAGCTAAACACTGAAGCTTTCTTT,CSARDRDGKLNTEAFF
TRBV7-3,TRBJ2-3,TRBD2,many,TGTGCCAGCAGCTTAATTTACGGGACTAGCGAGAGGAGTCCAGATACGCAGTATTTT,CASSLIYGTSERSPDTQYF
TRBV4-2,TRBJ1-4,.,.,TGTGCCAGCAGCCAAACCGGGATTTCAACTAATGAAAAACTGTTTTTT,CASSQTGISTNEKLFF
TRBV25-1,TRBJ2-7,TRBD1,many,TGTGCCAGCAGTGACCCTCTAAGGGACAGGGACTACGAGCAGTACTTC,CASSDPLRDRDYEQYF
TRBV6-1,TRBJ1-1,.,many,TGTGCCAGCAGTTCGCCGGGTTCGAACACTGAAGCTTTCTTT,CASSSPGSNTEAFF
TRBV5-4,TRBJ2-5,TRBD2,many,TGTGCCAGCAGCTTATCACTAGCGAACCAAGAGACCCAGTACTTC,CASSLSLANQETQYF
TRBV4-2,TRBJ1-6,TRBD1,many,TGTGCCAGCAGCCAAGGACAGGGGCTTATTCATTCACCCCTCCACTTT,CASSQGQGLIHSPLHF